This T cell receptor beta chain was identified during a study of post-analysis software for immune sequencing data. For the study at large: Courses of disease covered relapsing-remitting, secondary progressive and progressive-relapsing multiple sclerosis. Study-wide results and limits: Patients showed TRBV5-6, TRBV5-1 and TRBV20-1 among five TRBV segments more frequent than in controls. When the samples were clustered directly with F measure, those that had been prepared in the same batch showed strong co-clustering. Patients with multiple sclerosis recorded significantly lower normalized Chao1 diversity than controls, the study found.

Unique molecular identifiers were carried by the TCR beta cDNA libraries. The authors obtained some 500,000 cDNA molecules from approximately 0.91 to 9.4 million T cells. TCRdb re-called the PCR reads through MiXCR, storing one row per CDR3 protein. The repertoire holds roughly 800,000 distinct CDR3 sequences, with roughly 58% as singletons. In the case of this clonotype: Its antigen remains unidentified.

The V and J ends lost 3 bases and 0 bases respectively, with 12 bases between them. Per the germline V gene, CDR1 is ENHRY and CDR2 is SYGVKD. The CDR3 consists of 15 residues. The sequenced material came from blood. This receptor was identified in a girl aged 5-17 years with multiple sclerosis. The chain uses TRBV10-3 and TRBJ2-7; TRBD2 might be the D (6 bases). Here the CDR3 DNA reads TGTGCCATCAGTGACGGCCTAGCGAGCTCCTACGAGCAGTACTTC. This translates into CAISDGLASSYEQYF.